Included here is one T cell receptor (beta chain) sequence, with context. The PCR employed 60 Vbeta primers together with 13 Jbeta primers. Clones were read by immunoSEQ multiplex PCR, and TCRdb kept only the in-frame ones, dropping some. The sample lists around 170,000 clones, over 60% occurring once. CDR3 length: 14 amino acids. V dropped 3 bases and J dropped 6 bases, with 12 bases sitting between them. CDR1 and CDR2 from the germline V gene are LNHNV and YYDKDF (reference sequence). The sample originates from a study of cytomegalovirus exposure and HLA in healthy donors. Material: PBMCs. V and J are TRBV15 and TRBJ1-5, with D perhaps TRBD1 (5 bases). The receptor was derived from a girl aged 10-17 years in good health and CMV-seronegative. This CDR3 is CATSRGGGPQPQHF. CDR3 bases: TGTGCCACCAGCAGGGGGGGAGGGCCTCAGCCCCAGCATTTT. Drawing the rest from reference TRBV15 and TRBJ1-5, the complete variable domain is DAMVIQNPRYQVTQFGKPVTLSCSQTLNHNVMYWYQQKSSQAPKLLFHYYDKDFNNEADTPDNFQSRRPNTSFCFLDIRSPGLGDTAMYLCATSRGGGPQPQHFGDGTRLSIL.